These T cell receptor beta chains were read from a single sample in a study of cytotoxic CD8 clonotypes in ibrutinib-treated CLL. The protocol was immunoSEQ multiplex PCR, while the TCRdb copy is restricted to in-frame clones and leaves out a portion. The sample gives 250,000 to 350,000 clones, more than 70% of which show up once; roughly 6% is in the top ten. The sample was PBMCs, taken at disease progression, from a patient treated with ibrutinib. Receptors were obtained from a human donor with chronic lymphocytic leukemia. Both conserved end residues are part of each CDR3. D genes are given only for firm matches. Some rows mark clone size as missing; the rest say once, few, many or name a class of expanded clone.

j_call,d_call,v_call,clone_size,cdr3_aa,cdr3_nt
TRBJ1-2,.,TRBV29-1,.,CSVLWGRAAGGNGYTF,TGCAGCGTTCTCTGGGGGCGGGCCGCGGGAGGGAATGGCTACACCTTC
TRBJ1-1,.,TRBV27,.,CASSIRTGDTEAFF,TGTGCCAGCAGTATCCGGACGGGAGACACTGAAGCTTTCTTT
TRBJ2-1,.,TRBV7-8,.,CASSPRTGPYNEQFF,TGTGCCAGCAGCCCCCGGACTGGCCCCTACAATGAGCAGTTCTTC
TRBJ2-7,.,TRBV18,.,CASSPGQGTFYEQYF,TGTGCCAGCTCACCGGGGCAGGGGACATTCTACGAGCAGTACTTC
TRBJ2-3,.,TRBV4-3,.,CASSQDLQFADTQYF,TGCGCCAGCAGCCAAGATTTACAGTTCGCAGATACGCAGTATTTT
TRBJ1-2,TRBD1,TRBV29-1,.,CSVRQGKAGYTF,TGCAGCGTTAGACAGGGGAAAGCTGGCTACACCTTC
TRBJ2-7,TRBD1,TRBV5-6,few,CASSPVRQGAREQYF,TGTGCCAGCAGCCCCGTCCGACAGGGGGCGAGAGAGCAGTACTTC
TRBJ2-1,.,TRBV19,once,CASRGTRSYNEQFF,TGTGCCAGTCGGGGGACGCGCTCCTACAATGAGCAGTTCTTC
TRBJ1-3,.,TRBV7-6,.,CASSPNHAGTGNTIYF,TGTGCCAGCAGCCCCAACCACGCAGGGACTGGAAACACCATATATTTT
TRBJ2-2,TRBD2,TRBV9,.,CASSPRTSFTGELFF,TGTGCCAGCAGCCCCCGGACTAGCTTCACCGGGGAGCTGTTTTTT
TRBJ2-5,.,TRBV10-3,few,CAISESRATQYF,TGTGCCATCAGTGAATCGCGCGCGACCCAGTACTTC
TRBJ2-5,.,TRBV7-9,.,CASSLGGEETQYF,TGTGCCAGCAGCTTAGGGGGAGAAGAGACCCAGTACTTC
TRBJ2-5,.,TRBV11-2,.,CASSLSSTGRVKTQYF,TGTGCCAGCAGCTTATCCTCCACGGGGCGGGTAAAGACCCAGTACTTC
TRBJ2-2,.,TRBV15,.,CAVGFPNTGELFF,TGTGCCGTCGGGTTTCCAAACACCGGGGAGCTGTTTTTT